This T cell receptor beta chain comes out of a study of somatic mutations in cytotoxic T cells in rheumatoid arthritis. Study-wide findings and caveats: Relative to age-matched healthy controls, rheumatoid arthritis patients did not differ significantly in CD8+ T-cell clonality. There were about an eighth of the roughly 60 patients in whom the largest CD8+ clone exceeded 20% of CD8+ cells.

Details on this clone: Its antigen is unidentified.

The germline V gene has CDR1 SGHNT and CDR2 YYREEE (reference sequence). This CDR3 contains 15 residues. V shed 6 bases, J shed 7 bases, and the junction held 12 bases outside the gene matches. The repertoire was sequenced with immunoSEQ multiplex PCR; TCRdb's copy has only in-frame clones and lacks some. The data hold approximately 30,000 clones, with 82% observed a single time. The genes are TRBV5-4 and TRBJ2-1; 8 bases are shared with TRBD2. The clonotype originates from a man aged 50 or older in good health. The sequenced material came from CD8+ T cells sorted from blood. This CDR3 reads CASTTREGPRNEQFF. CDR3 nucleotide sequence: TGTGCCAGCACCACCCGGGAGGGCCCCCGTAATGAGCAGTTCTTC.